A single sample is the source of the 7 T cell receptor beta chains below, sequenced in a study of tumor T cells in aggressive B-cell lymphoma. Produced via immunoSEQ multiplex PCR; TCRdb's table is partial and in-frame only. The table shows roughly 1,700 clones, with about 93% occurring only once. The source material was tumor tissue. These receptors came from an adult with diffuse large B cell lymphoma.

The chain is built from TRBV9 and TRBJ2-3; 10 nucleotides match TRBD2. This CDR3 has 14 residues. Germline trimming cut 1 base from V and 5 bases from J; bases unmatched to any gene: 1. Germline V gene data show CDR1 as SGDLS and CDR2 as YYNGEE. The DNA for the CDR3 is TGTGCCAGCAGCGTAAGACTAGCGGGAGATACGCAGTATTTT. This sequence encodes CASSVRLAGDTQYF.

The chain employs TRBV5-1 and TRBJ2-5; no definite D call. V was pared by 0 bases and J by 5 bases, with 11 bases between. This CDR3 comprises 14 residues. Germline CDR1 is SGHRS and CDR2 is YFSETQ. CDR3 DNA: TGCGCCAGCAGCTTGGACCTCGACGGGGAGACCCAGTACTTC. It codes for CASSLDLDGETQYF.

The CDR3 region has the DNA TGTGCCAGCACCCCGGGACAGTCAGCAGAGACCCAGTACTTC. Its translation is CASTPGQSAETQYF. The chain couples TRBV9 to TRBJ2-5, with 7 bases matching TRBD1. The CDR3 consists of 14 residues. CDR1 and CDR2 (germline): SGDLS, YYNGEE. V shed 6 bases and J 4 bases; nucleotides not matched to a gene: 9.

The V and J genes are TRBV18 and TRBJ2-7; TRBD1 matches at 9 bases. Looked up from germline, CDR1 is KGHSH and CDR2 is LQKENI. The CDR3 is 16 residues long. The J segment lost 8 bases and the V segment lost 3 bases, leaving 14 bases of the junction unmatched. CDR3 sequence reads: CASSPARTGAPTQQYF. The CDR3 DNA reads as TGTGCCAGCTCACCGGCGCGGACAGGGGCGCCTACGCAGCAGTACTTC.

The genes are TRBV10-3 and TRBJ1-1; the D is unclear. Per the germline V gene, CDR1 is ENHRY and CDR2 is SYGVKD. This CDR3 contains 13 residues. V was clipped by 11 bases and J by 0 bases, with 13 bases between them. Here the CDR3 DNA reads TGTGCCTCCTCGCAGGATTTGAACACTGAAGCTTTCTTT. Protein sequence: CASSQDLNTEAFF.

Written as DNA, the CDR3 is TGTGCCAGCAGTGACGTGGGGGACAGGGTTAAAGCTTTCTTT. Translation gives CASSDVGDRVKAFF. The chain combines TRBV25-1 with TRBJ1-1; 9 positions match TRBD1. This CDR3 region has 14 residues. V lost 3 bases to trimming and J lost 9 bases; unmatched junction nucleotides: 8. Looked up from germline, CDR1 is MGHDK and CDR2 is SYGVNS.

In its sample, this clone was seen a few times. This chain joins TRBV7-2 and TRBJ1-2, with D possibly TRBD1 on 6 matching bases. Germline assignment: CDR1 SGHTA and CDR2 FQGNSA. The CDR3 loop spans 12 amino acids. The V gene lost 3 bases and the J gene lost 10 bases, with 12 bases spanning the gap. The CDR3 is CASSFYGQLYTF. In DNA form, the CDR3 reads TGTGCCAGCAGCTTTTATGGACAGCTCTACACCTTC. Variable domain in full (rest from reference TRBV7-2 and TRBJ1-2): GAGVSQSPSNKVTEKGKDVELRCDPISGHTALYWYRQSLGQGLEFLIYFQGNSAPDKSGLPSDRFSAERTGGSVSTLTIQRTQQEDSAVYLCASSFYGQLYTFGSGTRLTVV.